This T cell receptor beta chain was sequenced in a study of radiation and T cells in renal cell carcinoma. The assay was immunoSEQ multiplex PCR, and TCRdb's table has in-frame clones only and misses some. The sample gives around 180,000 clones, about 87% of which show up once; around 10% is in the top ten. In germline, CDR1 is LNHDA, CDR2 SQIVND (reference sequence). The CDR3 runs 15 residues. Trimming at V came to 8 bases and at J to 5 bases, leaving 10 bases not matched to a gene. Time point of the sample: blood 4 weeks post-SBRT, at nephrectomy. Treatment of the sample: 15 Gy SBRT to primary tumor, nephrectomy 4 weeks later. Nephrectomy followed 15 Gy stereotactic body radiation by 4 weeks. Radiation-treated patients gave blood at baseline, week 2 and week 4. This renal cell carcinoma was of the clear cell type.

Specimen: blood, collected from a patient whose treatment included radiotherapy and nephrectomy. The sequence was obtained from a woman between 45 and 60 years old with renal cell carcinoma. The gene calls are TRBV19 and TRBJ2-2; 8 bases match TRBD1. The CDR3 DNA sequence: TGTGCCAGTCAACTCGGACAGGGAGGTACCGGGGAGCTGTTTTTT. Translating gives CASQLGQGGTGELFF.